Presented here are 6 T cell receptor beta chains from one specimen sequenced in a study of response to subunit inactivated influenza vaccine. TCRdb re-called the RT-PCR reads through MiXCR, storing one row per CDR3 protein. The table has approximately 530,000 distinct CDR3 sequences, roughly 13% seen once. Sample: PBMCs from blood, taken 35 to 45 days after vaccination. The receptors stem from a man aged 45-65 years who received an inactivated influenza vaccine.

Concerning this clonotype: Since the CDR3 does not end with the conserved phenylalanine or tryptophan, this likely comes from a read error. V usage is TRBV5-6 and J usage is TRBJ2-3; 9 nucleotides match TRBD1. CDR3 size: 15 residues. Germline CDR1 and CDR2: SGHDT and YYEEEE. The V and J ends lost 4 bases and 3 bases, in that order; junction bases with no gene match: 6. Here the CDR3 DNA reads TGTGCCAGCAGCGCGCCGGGACAGGGAACAGATACGCAGTATGTT. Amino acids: CASSAPGQGTDTQYV.

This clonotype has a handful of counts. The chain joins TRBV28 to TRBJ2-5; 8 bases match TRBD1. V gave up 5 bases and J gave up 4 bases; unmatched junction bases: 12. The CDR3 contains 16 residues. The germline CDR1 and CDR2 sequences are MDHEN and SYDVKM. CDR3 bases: TGTGCCAGCAGTCCACTTTGGACAGGGTGGGGAGAGACCCAGTACTTC. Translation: CASSPLWTGWGETQYF.

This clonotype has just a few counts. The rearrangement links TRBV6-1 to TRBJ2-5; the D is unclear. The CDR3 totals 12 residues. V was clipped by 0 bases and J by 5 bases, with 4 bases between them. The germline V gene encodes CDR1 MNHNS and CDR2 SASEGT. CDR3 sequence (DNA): TGTGCCAGCAGTGAAGCGGGGGAGACCCAGTACTTC. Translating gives CASSEAGETQYF.

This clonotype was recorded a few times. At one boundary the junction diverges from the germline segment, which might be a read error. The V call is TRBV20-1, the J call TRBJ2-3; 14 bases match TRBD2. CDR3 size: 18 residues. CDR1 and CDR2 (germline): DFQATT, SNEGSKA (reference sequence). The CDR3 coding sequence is TGCTGTGCTAGAGATCGGAGGAGGGGACTAGCGGGAGCAGATACGCAGTATTTT. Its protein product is CCARDRRRGLAGADTQYF.

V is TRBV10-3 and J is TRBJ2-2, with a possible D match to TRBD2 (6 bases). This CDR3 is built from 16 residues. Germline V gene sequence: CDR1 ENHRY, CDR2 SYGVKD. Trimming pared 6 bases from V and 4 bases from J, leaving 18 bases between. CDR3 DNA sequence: TGTGCCATCAGACCCCCACCGGGAGTATTCACCGGGGAGCTGTTTTTT. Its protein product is CAIRPPPGVFTGELFF.

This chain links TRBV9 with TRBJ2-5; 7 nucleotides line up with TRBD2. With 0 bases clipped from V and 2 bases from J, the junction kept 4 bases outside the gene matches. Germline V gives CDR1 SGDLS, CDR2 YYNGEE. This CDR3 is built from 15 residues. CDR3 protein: CASSVDSGQQETQYF. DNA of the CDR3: TGTGCCAGCAGCGTAGATAGCGGGCAACAAGAGACCCAGTACTTC.